One and the same sample provided the 18 T cell receptor beta chains below, sequenced in a study of cytomegalovirus exposure and HLA in healthy donors. A multiplex PCR was run with 60 Vbeta primers and 13 Jbeta primers. The protocol was immunoSEQ multiplex PCR, while the TCRdb copy is restricted to in-frame clones and leaves out a portion. The sample lists under 150,000 clones, about three quarters occurring once. Sequences were obtained from PBMCs. Source of these receptors: a woman in her 40s in good health and CMV-seronegative.

This rearrangement joins TRBV19 to TRBJ2-1; 7 bases align to TRBD2. The CDR3 contains 13 residues. Germline V gene data show CDR1 as LNHDA and CDR2 as SQIVND (reference sequence). The junction had 6 bases not matched to a gene; V was cut back by 7 bases and J by 6 bases. The CDR3 sequence: CASTGREGNEQFF. CDR3 coding DNA: TGTGCCAGTACAGGGAGGGAAGGCAATGAGCAGTTCTTC.

The V and J genes are TRBV30 and TRBJ1-1; TRBD1 is a possible D gene (6 bases). The CDR3 has 14 amino acids. The V and J ends lost 7 bases and 0 bases respectively, with 15 bases between them. CDR1 is GTSNPN and CDR2 is SVGIG in the germline V gene (reference sequence). This CDR3 reads CASRTTGLNTEAFF. The CDR3 DNA reads as TGTGCCTCCCGAACCACAGGGTTGAACACTGAAGCTTTCTTT.

This chain uses TRBV19 with TRBJ2-3; 9 positions agree with TRBD2. This CDR3 contains 14 residues. Germline values: CDR1 LNHDA, CDR2 SQIVND (reference sequence). Trimming removed 3 bases from V and 3 bases from J; junction bases left unmatched: 1. CDR3 nucleotides: TGTGCCAGTAGTATTAGCGGGAGTACAGATACGCAGTATTTT. This codes for CASSISGSTDTQYF.

This chain links TRBV5-1 with TRBJ2-7, with 7 bases fitting TRBD1. The CDR3 covers 15 residues. The germline V gene encodes CDR1 SGHRS and CDR2 YFSETQ. Trimming removed 0 bases from V and 3 bases from J; junction bases left unmatched: 6. CDR3 nucleotides: TGCGCCAGCAGCTTGGAAATGACAGGGAGCTACGAGCAGTACTTC. Encoded protein: CASSLEMTGSYEQYF.

The chain uses TRBV2 and TRBJ2-5, with 11 bases fitting TRBD2. V lost 0 bases and J lost 5; bases outside the gene matches: 11. CDR1 and CDR2 (germline): SNHLY, FYNNEI. The CDR3 extends over 18 amino acids. The CDR3 DNA reads TGTGCCAGCAGTGAAGCGCTTCGAACTAGCGGGAGCTTTGAGACCCAGTACTTC. It translates to CASSEALRTSGSFETQYF.

The J gene is TRBJ2-5, the V gene TRBV7-9, with TRBD1 matching 8 bases. The DNA matches TRBJ2-7 better at its end, which makes the J call doubtful. CDR1 and CDR2 (germline): SEHNR, FQNEAQ (reference sequence). The CDR3 loop spans 14 amino acids. CDR3 sequence: CASSSRDRSYEQYF. In nucleotides, the CDR3 is TGTGCCAGCAGCTCCCGGGACAGGTCGTACGAGCAGTACTTC.

This chain connects TRBV9 to TRBJ2-2; TRBD2 is a possible D gene (5 bases). Trimming pared 1 base from V and 6 bases from J, leaving 16 bases between. Per the germline V gene, CDR1 is SGDLS and CDR2 is YYNGEE. The CDR3 runs to 16 residues. CDR3 coding DNA: TGTGCCAGCAGCGTAAGTGTTCCGGGGTCCGCCGGGGAGCTGTTTTTT. Translation: CASSVSVPGSAGELFF.

The rearrangement joins TRBV9 to TRBJ2-3; possibly TRBD1 for D (6 bases). The V gene lost 0 bases and the J gene lost 3 bases, with 11 bases spanning the gap. The germline gives CDR1 SGDLS, CDR2 YYNGEE. The CDR3 runs to 15 residues. The CDR3 here is CASSVGTVPTDTQYF. The CDR3 nucleotides read TGTGCCAGCAGCGTAGGGACAGTACCAACAGATACGCAGTATTTT.

As to this clone: Other DNA sequences from this sample encode an identical CDR3 as well. V usage is TRBV10-1 and J usage is TRBJ2-5, with D hard to call. V lost 5 bases, J lost 5 bases, and 15 bases lay in between. From germline, CDR1 is WNHNN and CDR2 SYGVQD (reference sequence). The CDR3 has 14 amino acids. CDR3 amino acids: CASSTSKDTETQYF. The CDR3, as DNA: TGCGCCAGCAGTACCTCGAAAGACACGGAGACCCAGTACTTC.

The chain combines TRBV20-1 with TRBJ2-1; D is ambiguous. CDR3 size: 11 residues. Germline V gives CDR1 DFQATT, CDR2 SNEGSKA (reference sequence). Trimming shortened V by 3 bases and J by 8 bases, and 8 bases separated the two germline ends. The CDR3 region is CSARSRDEQFF. The CDR3, as DNA: TGCAGTGCTAGGAGCCGGGATGAGCAGTTCTTC.

The chain couples TRBV9 to TRBJ2-5; 10 nucleotides align to TRBD2. The V and J ends lost 2 bases and 5 bases, in that order; junction bases with no gene match: 9. The CDR3 is made up of 16 amino acids. Germline V gene data show CDR1 as SGDLS and CDR2 as YYNGEE. CDR3 amino acids: CASSVGVAGGLETQYF. CDR3 in DNA: TGTGCCAGCAGCGTTGGAGTAGCGGGAGGATTGGAGACCCAGTACTTC.

The chain joins TRBV30 to TRBJ2-7; D ambiguous. With 4 bases removed from V and 3 bases from J, the gap between germline ends came to 19 bases. Germline V gene sequence: CDR1 GTSNPN, CDR2 SVGIG (reference sequence). This CDR3 has 15 amino acids. CDR3 DNA: TGTGCCTGGAAATTTGCGACACAGACGTTCTACGAGCAGTACTTC. It encodes CAWKFATQTFYEQYF.

This clone was detected a few times. Written as DNA, the CDR3 is TGTGCCAGCAGTTTCCCGGCGACAGGGGCGCACGAGCAGTACTTC. Encoded protein: CASSFPATGAHEQYF. The V call is TRBV28, the J call TRBJ2-7, with TRBD1 matching over 8 bases. The V segment lost 3 bases and the J segment 5 bases; nucleotides outside the gene matches: 9. Per the germline V gene, CDR1 is MDHEN and CDR2 is SYDVKM. This CDR3 has 15 amino acids.

The chain employs TRBV28 and TRBJ2-1, with 10 bases that match TRBD2. After removal of 3 bases from V and 7 bases from J, the junction contained 6 bases not matched to a gene. The CDR3 is made up of 15 amino acids. Germline CDR1 MDHEN, CDR2 SYDVKM. The DNA of the CDR3 is TGTGCCAGCAGTTTTCGGCTAGCGGGAGCTAATGAGCAGTTCTTC. This encodes CASSFRLAGANEQFF.

This chain uses TRBV5-4 with TRBJ1-1; D ambiguous. Germline CDR1 and CDR2: SGHNT and YYREEE (reference sequence). V was clipped by 0 bases and J by 0 bases, with 18 bases between them. CDR3 size: 18 residues. CDR3 region: CASSLEGGWPNLNTEAFF. Written as DNA, the CDR3 is TGTGCCAGCAGCTTGGAGGGAGGGTGGCCCAACTTGAACACTGAAGCTTTCTTT.

This clone turned up a few times. This rearrangement joins TRBV6-5 to TRBJ1-2, with 9 bases aligning to TRBD1. CDR3 length: 14 residues. Trimming removed 5 bases from V and 7 bases from J; junction bases left unmatched: 8. Germline CDR1 and CDR2: MNHEY and SVGAGI. CDR3 nucleotides: TGTGCCAGCAGTCCCGGACAGGGGAGTGGTGGCTACACCTTC. Translation: CASSPGQGSGGYTF.

The chain couples TRBV9 to TRBJ2-2; the D gene is possibly TRBD2 (5 bases). From germline, CDR1 is SGDLS and CDR2 YYNGEE. Trimming shortened V by 8 bases and J by 5 bases, and 19 bases separated the two germline ends. The CDR3 runs to 15 residues. The CDR3 sequence: CARPGIGVRTGELFF. The CDR3 DNA reads TGTGCCAGGCCCGGGATCGGGGTTCGGACCGGGGAGCTGTTTTTT.

The V call is TRBV6-1, the J call TRBJ1-2; 10 positions agree with TRBD1. Losses at the gene ends were 5 bases for V and 2 bases for J; bases not matched to a gene: 5. The CDR3 is 15 amino acids. The germline gives CDR1 MNHNS, CDR2 SASEGT. The CDR3, as DNA: TGTGCCAGCAGTCTAACGGGACAGGGGAACTATGGCTACACCTTC. As protein: CASSLTGQGNYGYTF.